These 12 T cell receptor beta chains originate from one sample sequenced in a study of blood T cell repertoires in COVID-19. This table comes from immunoSEQ multiplex PCR, and its TCRdb copy is limited to in-frame clones, with some not included. The table lists under 300,000 clones, around 90% of them singletons. The sample was PBMCs or T cells enriched from blood (not recorded which). The source of these receptors is a woman aged 25 to 39 with acute COVID-19.

This sequence joins TRBV5-4 and TRBJ2-1; D call uncertain. Germline-derived CDR1 and CDR2 are SGHNT and YYREEE (reference sequence). The CDR3 has 15 amino acids. V was shortened by 1 base and J by 5 bases, with 13 bases between the two germline ends. CDR3 region: CASSLSSGPDNEQFF. The CDR3 bases are TGTGCCAGCAGCTTGAGTTCTGGCCCTGACAATGAGCAGTTCTTC.

The chain carries TRBV29-1 and TRBJ1-1, with D unresolved. This CDR3 is built from 13 residues. In germline, CDR1 is SQVTM, CDR2 ANQGSEA. Between the trimmed V and J ends, which lost 2 bases and 4 bases, there was a span of 11 bases. The CDR3: CSVESGGSTEAFF. The DNA for the CDR3 is TGCAGCGTTGAATCTGGAGGGAGCACTGAAGCTTTCTTT.

The genes are TRBV10-3 and TRBJ1-1; possibly TRBD1 for D (5 bases). Trimming stripped 8 bases from V and 0 bases from J, with 10 bases between. CDR3 length equals 13 residues. Per germline, CDR1 ENHRY and CDR2 SYGVKD. CDR3 DNA sequence: TGTGCCATCTGGGGGGGGATGAACACTGAAGCTTTCTTT. It yields the protein CAIWGGMNTEAFF.

The chain uses TRBV11-3 and TRBJ2-3, with 7 bases matching TRBD2. Germline V gene lookup returns CDR1 SGHNT and CDR2 YENEEA. CDR3 length equals 16 residues. V lost 3 bases to trimming and J lost 4 bases; unmatched junction nucleotides: 10. DNA of the CDR3: TGTGCCAGCAGCTTTGGCCAGGGAGGGGATGCAGATACGCAGTATTTT. Protein sequence: CASSFGQGGDADTQYF.

The V gene is TRBV7-6, the J gene TRBJ1-2, with D unresolved. This CDR3 has 14 amino acids. From germline, CDR1 is SGHVS and CDR2 FNYEAQ. Trimming left V 2 bases short and J 1 base short, with 8 bases between. The CDR3 loop reads CASSLTPFNYGYTF. In nucleotides, the CDR3 is TGTGCCAGCAGCTTAACTCCCTTTAACTATGGCTACACCTTC.

The chain joins TRBV4-3 to TRBJ2-3, with 9 positions matching TRBD2. V dropped 1 base and J dropped 4; count of bases not matched to a gene: 9. Germline-derived CDR1 and CDR2 are LGHNA and YSLEER. The CDR3 runs to 17 residues. CDR3 region: CASSQASSGMGSDTQYF. DNA of the CDR3: TGCGCCAGCAGCCAAGCCTCTAGCGGGATGGGGTCAGATACGCAGTATTTT.

The V and J genes are TRBV19 and TRBJ1-3; 8 nucleotides align to TRBD1. Germline CDR1 reads LNHDA; CDR2 reads SQIVND (reference sequence). V lost 7 bases, J lost 0 bases, and 5 bases stayed unmatched. This CDR3 spans 15 amino acids. CDR3: CASNRDRSSGNTIYF. CDR3 nucleotides: TGTGCCAGTAACCGGGACAGGAGCTCTGGAAACACCATATATTTT.

This CDR3 reads CASSEALQGLGNEQFF. In DNA, the CDR3 is TGTGCCAGCAGTGAAGCGCTTCAGGGACTAGGCAATGAGCAGTTCTTC. J is TRBJ2-1 and V is TRBV2; the match to TRBD2 covers 8 bases. This CDR3 comprises 16 residues. Trimming cost V 0 bases and J 6 bases; bases outside gene matches: 7. Germline V CDR1 and CDR2: SNHLY, FYNNEI.

The chain has TRBV27 and TRBJ2-7, with 7 nucleotides matching TRBD1. V lost 0 bases and J lost 4; bases outside the gene matches: 12. CDR1 is MNHEY, CDR2 SMNVEV, per germline (reference sequence). This CDR3 contains 17 residues. CDR3 amino acids: CASSLSSGQVGIYEQYF. The CDR3 DNA sequence: TGTGCCAGCAGTTTATCCTCAGGACAGGTAGGGATATACGAGCAGTACTTC.

This sequence joins TRBV27 and TRBJ1-1; TRBD1 aligns across 9 bases. Trimming at V came to 5 bases and at J to 6 bases, leaving 13 bases not matched to a gene. The CDR3 extends over 16 amino acids. Germline CDR1 reads MNHEY; CDR2 reads SMNVEV (reference sequence). The CDR3: CASSHIGTGSISEAFF. For the CDR3, the DNA is TGTGCCAGCAGTCATATAGGGACAGGGTCTATCTCTGAAGCTTTCTTT.

J is TRBJ1-1 and V is TRBV19, with 9 bases matching TRBD1. The V gene's germline CDR1 is LNHDA and CDR2 SQIVND (reference sequence). The CDR3 runs 20 residues. With V trimmed by 3 bases and J by 4 bases, 21 bases remained unmatched. CDR3 region: CASSIRRHRDREPVGTEAFF. The DNA of the CDR3 is TGTGCCAGTAGTATCCGACGTCACCGGGACAGGGAACCCGTGGGCACTGAAGCTTTCTTT.

The chain is built from TRBV28 and TRBJ1-5, with D perhaps matching TRBD1 (6 bases). The CDR3 totals 19 residues. Germline assignment: CDR1 MDHEN and CDR2 SYDVKM. Trimming removed 4 bases at V and 2 bases at J, with 24 bases between. The DNA for the CDR3 is TGTGCCAGCAGTTGGCCTTGGGCCCCTGACAGGTTGGGCAATCAGCCCCAGCATTTT. Protein: CASSWPWAPDRLGNQPQHF.